The clone carrying this TCR beta chain was picked up a small number of times. The source of the sample is a study of control samples from healthy donors and cancer patients. With 1 base removed from V and 6 bases from J, the gap between germline ends came to 11 bases. Germline CDR1 and CDR2: SGHRS and YFSETQ. There are 13 residues in the CDR3. Libraries were prepared by immunoSEQ multiplex PCR; TCRdb keeps only in-frame clonotypes and omits some of them. The table shows about 26,000 clones, with 82% occurring only once. The genes are TRBV5-1 and TRBJ2-7, with D tentatively TRBD2 (6 bases). Sequencing was done on a sample of PBMCs. This clonotype was obtained from a man between 60 and 75 years old with colorectal cancer. CDR3 bases: TGCGCCAGCAGCTTGTTGGAGGGGTCCGAGCAGTACTTC. It codes for CASSLLEGSEQYF.